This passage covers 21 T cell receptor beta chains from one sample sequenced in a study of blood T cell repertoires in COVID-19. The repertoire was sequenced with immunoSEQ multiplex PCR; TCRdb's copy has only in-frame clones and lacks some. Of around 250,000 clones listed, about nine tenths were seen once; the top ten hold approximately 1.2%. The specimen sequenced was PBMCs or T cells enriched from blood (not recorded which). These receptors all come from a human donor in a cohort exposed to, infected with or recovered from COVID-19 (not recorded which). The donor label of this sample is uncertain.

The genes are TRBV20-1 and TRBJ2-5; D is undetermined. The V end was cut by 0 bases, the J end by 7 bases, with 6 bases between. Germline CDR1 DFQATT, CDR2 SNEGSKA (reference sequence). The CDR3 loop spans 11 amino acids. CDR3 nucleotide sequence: TGCAGTGCTAGAGATAGAGGGACCCAGTACTTC. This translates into CSARDRGTQYF.

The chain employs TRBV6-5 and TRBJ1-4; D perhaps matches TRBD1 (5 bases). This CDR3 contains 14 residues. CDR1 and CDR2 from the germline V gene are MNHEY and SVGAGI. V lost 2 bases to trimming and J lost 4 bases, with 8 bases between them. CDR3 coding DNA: TGTGCCAGCAGTTACAGACAGAGTAATGAAAAACTGTTTTTT. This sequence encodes CASSYRQSNEKLFF.

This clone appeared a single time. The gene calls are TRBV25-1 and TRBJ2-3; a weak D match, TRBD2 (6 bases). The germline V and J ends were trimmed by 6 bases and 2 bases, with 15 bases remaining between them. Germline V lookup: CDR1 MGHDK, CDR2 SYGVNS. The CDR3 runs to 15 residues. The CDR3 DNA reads TGTGCCAGCAGCGCTCCGGGACTTCCCACAGATACGCAGTATTTT. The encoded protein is CASSAPGLPTDTQYF.

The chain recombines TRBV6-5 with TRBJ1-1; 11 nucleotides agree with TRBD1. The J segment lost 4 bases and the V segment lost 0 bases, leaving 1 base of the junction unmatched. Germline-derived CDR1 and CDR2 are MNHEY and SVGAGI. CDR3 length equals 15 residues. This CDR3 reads CASSYSGTGGTEAFF. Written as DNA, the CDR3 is TGTGCCAGCAGTTACTCGGGGACAGGGGGCACTGAAGCTTTCTTT.

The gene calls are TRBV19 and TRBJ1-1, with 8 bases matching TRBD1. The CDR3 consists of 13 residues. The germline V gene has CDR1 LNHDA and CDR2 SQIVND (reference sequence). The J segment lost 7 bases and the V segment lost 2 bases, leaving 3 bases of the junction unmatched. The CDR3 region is CASSIYDRGEAFF. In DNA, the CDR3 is TGTGCCAGTAGTATATACGACAGGGGTGAAGCTTTCTTT.

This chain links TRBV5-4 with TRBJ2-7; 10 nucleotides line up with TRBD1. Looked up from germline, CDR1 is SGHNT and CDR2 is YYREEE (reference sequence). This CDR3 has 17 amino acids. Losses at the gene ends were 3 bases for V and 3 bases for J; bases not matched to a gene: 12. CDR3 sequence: CASSWVPGQGIYYEQYF. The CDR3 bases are TGTGCCAGCAGCTGGGTCCCGGGACAGGGGATTTACTACGAGCAGTACTTC. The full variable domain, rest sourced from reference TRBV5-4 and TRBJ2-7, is ETGVTQSPTHLIKTRGQQVTLRCSSQSGHNTVSWYQQALGQGPQFIFQYYREEENGRGNFPPRFSGLQFPNYSSELNVNALELDDSALYLCASSWVPGQGIYYEQYFGPGTRLTVT.

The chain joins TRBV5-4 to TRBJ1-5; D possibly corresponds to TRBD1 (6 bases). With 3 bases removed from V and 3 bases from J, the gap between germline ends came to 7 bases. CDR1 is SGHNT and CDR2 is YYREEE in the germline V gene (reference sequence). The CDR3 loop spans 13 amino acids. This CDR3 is CASSWDNNQPQHF. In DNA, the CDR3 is TGTGCCAGCAGCTGGGACAACAATCAGCCCCAGCATTTT.

The CDR3 is CASSISTSGNTIYF. CDR3 nucleotide sequence: TGTGCCAGTAGTATTAGTACCTCTGGAAACACCATATATTTT. This chain links TRBV19 with TRBJ1-3; D is unclear. This CDR3 has 14 residues. In germline, CDR1 is LNHDA, CDR2 SQIVND (reference sequence). The V end lost 3 bases, the J end lost 0 bases, and 6 bases lay between the germline ends.

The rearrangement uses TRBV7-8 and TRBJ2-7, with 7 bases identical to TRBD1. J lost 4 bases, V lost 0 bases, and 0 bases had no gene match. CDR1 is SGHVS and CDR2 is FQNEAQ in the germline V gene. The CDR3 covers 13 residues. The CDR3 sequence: CASSLAQGYEQYF. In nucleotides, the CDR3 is TGTGCCAGCAGCTTAGCACAGGGGTACGAGCAGTACTTC.

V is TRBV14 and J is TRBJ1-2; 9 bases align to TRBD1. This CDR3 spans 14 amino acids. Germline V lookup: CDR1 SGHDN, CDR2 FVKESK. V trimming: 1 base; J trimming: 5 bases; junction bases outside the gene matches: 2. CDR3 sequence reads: CASSQADRGYGYTF. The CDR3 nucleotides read TGTGCCAGCAGCCAAGCGGACAGGGGTTATGGCTACACCTTC.

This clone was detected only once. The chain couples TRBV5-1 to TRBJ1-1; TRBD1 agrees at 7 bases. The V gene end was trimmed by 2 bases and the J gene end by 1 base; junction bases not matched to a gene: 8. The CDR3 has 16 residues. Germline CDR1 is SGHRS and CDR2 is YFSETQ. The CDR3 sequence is CASSLLPTGTNTEAFF. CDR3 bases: TGCGCCAGCAGCTTACTGCCGACAGGGACGAACACTGAAGCTTTCTTT.

The CDR3 is CASSRQGPTQHF. The CDR3 nucleotides are TGCGCCAGCAGTCGACAGGGTCCGACCCAGCATTTT. The rearrangement links TRBV23-1 to TRBJ1-5; 7 bases agree with TRBD1. TRBV23-1 is filed as an ORF, its function uncertain. The CDR3 loop spans 12 amino acids. After removal of 4 bases from V and 11 bases from J, the junction contained 5 bases not matched to a gene.

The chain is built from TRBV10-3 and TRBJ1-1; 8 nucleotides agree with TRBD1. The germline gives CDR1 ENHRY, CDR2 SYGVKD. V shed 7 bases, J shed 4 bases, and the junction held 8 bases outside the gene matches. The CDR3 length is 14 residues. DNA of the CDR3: TGTGCCATCACCAAGGACAGGGAGGTCACTGAAGCTTTCTTT. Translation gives CAITKDREVTEAFF.

CDR3 in DNA: TGCGCCAGCAGCTTAGTACTCTCCACCGGGGAGCTGTTTTTT. This encodes CASSLVLSTGELFF. The chain joins TRBV5-1 to TRBJ2-2, with D unclear. The CDR3 has 14 residues. V lost 2 bases to trimming and J lost 4 bases, with 9 bases between them. The germline gives CDR1 SGHRS, CDR2 YFSETQ.

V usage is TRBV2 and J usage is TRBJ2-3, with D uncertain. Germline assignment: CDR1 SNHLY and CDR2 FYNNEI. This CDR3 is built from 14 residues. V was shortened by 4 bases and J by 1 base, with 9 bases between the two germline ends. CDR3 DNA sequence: TGTGCCAGCAGTGCGGCCGGAGGCACAGATACGCAGTATTTT. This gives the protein CASSAAGGTDTQYF.

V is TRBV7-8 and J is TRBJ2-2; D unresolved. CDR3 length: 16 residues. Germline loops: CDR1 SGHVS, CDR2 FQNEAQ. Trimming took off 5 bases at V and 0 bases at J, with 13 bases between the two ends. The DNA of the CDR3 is TGTGCCAGCAGCATTAAACTATCTCCGAACACCGGGGAGCTGTTTTTT. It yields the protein CASSIKLSPNTGELFF.

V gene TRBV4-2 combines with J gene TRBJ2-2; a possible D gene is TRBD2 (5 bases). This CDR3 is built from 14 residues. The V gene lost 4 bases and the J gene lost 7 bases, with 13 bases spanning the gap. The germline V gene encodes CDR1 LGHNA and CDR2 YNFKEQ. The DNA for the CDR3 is TGTGCCAGCAGCCCCGAGGGCCCACTCGGGGAGCTGTTTTTT. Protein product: CASSPEGPLGELFF.

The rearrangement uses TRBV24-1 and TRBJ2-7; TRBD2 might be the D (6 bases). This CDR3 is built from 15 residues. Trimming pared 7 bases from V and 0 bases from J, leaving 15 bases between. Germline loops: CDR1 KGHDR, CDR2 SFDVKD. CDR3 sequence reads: CATRPGLRISYEQYF. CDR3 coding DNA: TGTGCCACCAGGCCGGGACTCAGGATCTCCTACGAGCAGTACTTC.

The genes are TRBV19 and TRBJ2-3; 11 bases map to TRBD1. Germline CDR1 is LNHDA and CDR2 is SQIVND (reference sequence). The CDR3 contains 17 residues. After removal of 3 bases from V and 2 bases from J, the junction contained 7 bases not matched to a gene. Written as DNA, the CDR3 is TGTGCCAGTAGTATTTGGGGGACAGGGGGGACCACAGATACGCAGTATTTT. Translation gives CASSIWGTGGTTDTQYF.

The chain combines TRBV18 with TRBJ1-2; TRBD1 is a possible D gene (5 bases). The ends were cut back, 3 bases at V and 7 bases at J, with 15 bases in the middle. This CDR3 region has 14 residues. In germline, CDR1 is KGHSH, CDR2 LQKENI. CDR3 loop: CASSPPGLSIGYTF. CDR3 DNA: TGTGCCAGCTCACCGCCGGGACTGTCTATTGGCTACACCTTC.

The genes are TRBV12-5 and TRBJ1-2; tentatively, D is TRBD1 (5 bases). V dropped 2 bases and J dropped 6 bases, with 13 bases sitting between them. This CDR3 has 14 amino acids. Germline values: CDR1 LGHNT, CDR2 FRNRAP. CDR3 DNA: TGTGCTAGTGGTTTGCGGGGGATCGGAGATGGCTACACCTTC. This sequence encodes CASGLRGIGDGYTF. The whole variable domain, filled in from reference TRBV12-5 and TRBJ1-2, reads DARVTQTPRHKVTEMGQEVTMRCQPILGHNTVFWYRQTMMQGLELLAYFRNRAPLDDSGMPKDRFSAEMPDATLATLKIQPSEPRDSAVYFCASGLRGIGDGYTFGSGTRLTVV.